Included here is one T cell receptor beta chain sequence, with context. Its antigen is still unknown. The data belong to a study of cytomegalovirus exposure and HLA in healthy donors. Whole-study findings and limits: Later analysis associated a missense DCLRE1C variant with TCR beta V- and J-gene trimming. Further analysis was carried out later, and it showed several of the most significant clusters appearing linked to common viral pathogens.

PCR used 60 Vbeta primers and 13 Jbeta primers. Assay used: immunoSEQ multiplex PCR; TCRdb lists only in-frame clones, some missing. The table lists approximately 87,000 clones, roughly 86% of them singletons. Trimming pared 0 bases from V and 6 bases from J, leaving 7 bases between. The CDR3 is 13 amino acids. CDR1 and CDR2 (germline): SGHRS, YFSETQ. The genes are TRBV5-1 and TRBJ1-5; tentatively, D is TRBD1 (6 bases). Sequenced material: PBMCs. The TCR sequence derives from a woman aged 18-29 years in good health and CMV-seropositive. The CDR3 loop is CASSLDRAQPQHF. Here the CDR3 DNA reads TGCGCCAGCAGCTTGGACAGGGCTCAGCCCCAGCATTTT.